One and the same sample provided the 4 T cell receptor beta chains below, sequenced in a study of vaccination effects on CD4 cells after COVID-19. Within the ViraFEST assay, antigen-specific CD4+ T cells underwent expansion with viral peptide pools prior to sequencing. Isolating CD4+ T cells followed approximately 11 days of culture. Participants completed two doses of the BNT162b2 or mRNA-1273 vaccine. Generated by immunoSEQ multiplex PCR, the TCRdb table keeps only in-frame clones and is missing some. The profile shows about 30,000 clones, around 80% of them singletons. Their antigens are not known. The sample here was CD4+ T cells from PBMCs cultured with SARS-CoV-2 spike peptides, taken after COVID-19 vaccination. The receptors were sampled from a human donor who received a COVID-19 vaccine. Some clones in this sample may be carry-over from other donors' samples.

This clone appeared a single time. The rearrangement joins TRBV7-3 to TRBJ2-3, with D maybe TRBD2 (5 bases). Trimming took off 2 bases at V and 1 base at J, with 7 bases between the two ends. From germline, CDR1 is SGHTA and CDR2 FQGTGA. CDR3 length equals 14 residues. The CDR3 DNA reads TGTGCCAGCAGCTTATTGAGGGGCACAGATACGCAGTATTTT. This sequence encodes CASSLLRGTDTQYF.

The chain joins TRBV15 to TRBJ1-1; 7 bases fit TRBD1. CDR1 LNHNV and CDR2 YYDKDF come from the germline V gene (reference sequence). The CDR3 has 15 residues. With 3 bases clipped from V and 2 bases from J, the junction kept 6 bases outside the gene matches. The CDR3 loop reads CATSRGGQQNTEAFF. Here the CDR3 DNA reads TGTGCCACCAGCAGGGGGGGACAGCAAAACACTGAAGCTTTCTTT.

This chain uses TRBV2 with TRBJ1-1, with no clear D. Germline-derived CDR1 and CDR2 are SNHLY and FYNNEI. Trimming stripped 2 bases from V and 0 bases from J, with 7 bases between. This CDR3 spans 14 amino acids. The DNA for the CDR3 is TGTGCCAGCAGTGAAACCACAGTGAACACTGAAGCTTTCTTT. Its protein is CASSETTVNTEAFF.

This clone has only one observation. The V call is TRBV5-5, the J call TRBJ1-2, with D perhaps TRBD1 (5 bases). Germline V gene sequence: CDR1 SGHKS, CDR2 YYEKEE (reference sequence). This CDR3 comprises 17 residues. Trimming cost V 6 bases and J 0 bases, with 21 bases left between them. DNA for the CDR3: TGTGCCAGCAATTCTTTCGGGGGTGGAACTGCTAACTATGGCTACACCTTC. This gives the protein CASNSFGGGTANYGYTF.